The source of this T cell receptor beta chain is a study of spatial heterogeneity in lung cancer. About the research overall: Where available, sequencing covered follow-up PBMC samples, taken at a median of around 2 years after resection. Study-wide results and limits: At resection, ubiquitous expanded tumor TCRs appeared in blood more than at follow-up.

Time point described: blood at routine non-recurrence follow-up after resection. Unsorted whole RNA from tumor, nontumor lung or frozen PBMC underwent sequencing. Note on this clonotype: The target antigen is unknown.

TCRdb reprocessed the 5' RACE reads with MiXCR, giving one entry per CDR3 protein. Among roughly 120,000 distinct CDR3 sequences listed, about a tenth were seen once. This CDR3 comprises 15 residues. The junction had 3 bases not matched to a gene; V was cut back by 5 bases and J by 4 bases. CDR1 and CDR2 (germline): SGHNT, YENEEA. The chain joins TRBV11-3 to TRBJ2-2; 11 bases align to TRBD1. This receptor was identified in a female donor with early-stage non-small cell lung cancer. The sequenced sample was PBMCs, obtained at follow-up. CDR3 coding DNA: TGTGCCAGCAGCCCGGGACAGGGGGTCACCGGGGAGCTGTTTTTT. This sequence encodes CASSPGQGVTGELFF.